Listed below are T cell receptor beta chains from one sample, sequenced in a study of blood T cell repertoires in COVID-19. Assay: immunoSEQ multiplex PCR; the TCRdb copy retains only in-frame clones and omits some. The table lists 350,000 or so clones, more than 85% of them singletons. Source material: PBMCs or T cells enriched from blood (not recorded which). The receptors originated from a woman in her thirties who had recovered from COVID-19. Both conserved end residues are part of each CDR3. Fields, in order: clone size, D gene, J gene, V gene, CDR3 protein, CDR3 DNA. A D gene is named only where the DNA matches it firmly. Size tells how often a clone was seen (once, few, many) or the class of an expanded clone, and some rows leave it out.

>.|TRBD2|TRBJ2-1|TRBV6-4
CASRARDYLTNEQFF
TGTGCCAGCCGGGCCCGGGACTACCTCACCAATGAGCAGTTCTTC
>.|TRBD1|TRBJ1-2|TRBV5-8
CASTETGSEWDGYTF
TGTGCCAGCACCGAGACAGGGAGTGAGTGGGATGGCTACACCTTC
>.|.|TRBJ2-1|TRBV11-1
CASIPGVGYNEQFF
TGTGCCAGCATCCCGGGGGTGGGTTACAATGAGCAGTTCTTC
>.|.|TRBJ2-3|TRBV5-6
CASSLRLRDTQYF
TGTGCCAGCAGCCTACGACTGCGAGATACGCAGTATTTT
>few|.|TRBJ1-2|TRBV28
CASGGNYGYTF
TGTGCCAGCGGGGGGAACTATGGCTACACCTTC
>.|.|TRBJ1-1|TRBV28
CASSFDEHEVTEAFF
TGTGCCAGCAGTTTTGACGAGCATGAGGTCACTGAAGCTTTCTTT
>.|.|TRBJ2-1|TRBV4-1
CASSQGAAPYNEQFF
TGCGCCAGCAGCCAAGGGGCAGCTCCTTACAATGAGCAGTTCTTC
>.|TRBD1|TRBJ1-6|TRBV18
CASSPTGALKVNSPLHF
TGTGCCAGCTCACCTACAGGGGCCCTAAAAGTTAATTCACCCCTCCACTTT
>.|.|TRBJ1-1|TRBV28
CASSFRGHGNTEAFF
TGTGCCAGCAGTTTTAGGGGCCACGGGAACACTGAAGCTTTCTTT
>.|.|TRBJ2-7|TRBV13
CASSVNYEQYF
TGTGCCAGCAGCGTAAACTACGAGCAGTACTTC
>.|.|TRBJ2-2|TRBV10-3
CAISDDYFTGELFF
TGTGCCATCAGTGACGACTACTTCACCGGGGAGCTGTTTTTT
>.|TRBD1|TRBJ2-1|TRBV5-6
CASSLTLDRGGEQFF
TGTGCCAGCAGCCTCACACTAGACAGGGGTGGTGAGCAGTTCTTC
>.|.|TRBJ1-2|TRBV12-3/TRBV12-4
CASSTSYGYTF
TGTGCCAGCAGTACATCCTATGGCTACACCTTC
>.|.|TRBJ2-1|TRBV6-4
CASSDSRLTSYNEQFF
TGTGCCAGCAGTGACTCGAGACTAACCTCCTACAATGAGCAGTTCTTC
>.|.|TRBJ2-2|TRBV13
CASSSITGELFF
TGTGCCAGCAGCTCAATTACCGGGGAGCTGTTTTTT